This T cell receptor (beta chain) derives from a study of blood T cell repertoires in COVID-19. CDR3 size: 13 residues. Germline values: CDR1 LGHNT, CDR2 FRNRAP. Trimming shortened V by 4 bases and J by 5 bases, and 10 bases separated the two germline ends. Some clones are missing from TCRdb's copy, which holds only in-frame ones; the method was immunoSEQ multiplex PCR. The table includes hundreds of thousands of clones, over 75% detected once. The study drew participants aged about 18 to 89 years from approximately 23 US areas. Clinical history as reported by participants underpinned cohort assignment. Two negative PCRs, clearance, or symptom resolution had been documented for recovered Cohort 3 donors.

The receptor comes from a middle-aged woman who had recovered from COVID-19. V and J are TRBV12-5 and TRBJ2-3, with D tentatively TRBD1 (5 bases). The specimen sequenced was PBMCs or T cells enriched from blood (not recorded which). DNA for the CDR3: TGTGCTAGTGGTTCTGGGGCTGGAGATACGCAGTATTTT. The encoded protein is CASGSGAGDTQYF.